A selection of T cell receptor beta chains follows, all from one sample in a study of T-cell reconstitution after alpha-beta-depleted transplantation in children. TCRdb processed the PCR reads anew with MiXCR; each CDR3 protein has one entry. The sample records 45,000 to 55,000 distinct CDR3 sequences, more than 5% being singletons. Sequencing used PBMCs, mostly from graft donor cells, obtained 60 days after TCRalphabeta/CD19-depleted stem cell transplant. The receptors were gathered from a female patient between 2 and 15 years old who had a stem cell transplant for aplastic anemia, so the T cells may come from the graft donor. Both conserved end residues are part of each CDR3. The D gene is left open where the match is weak. The size of a clone is reported for some rows only, either as once, few or many, or as a class for expanded clones.

TRBJ2-3,-,TRBV7-2,many,CASSLRQADTQYF,TGTGCCAGCAGCTTAAGACAGGCGGATACGCAGTATTTT
TRBJ1-1,TRBD1,TRBV20-1,many,CSARETGESEAFF,TGCAGTGCTAGAGAGACAGGGGAGAGTGAAGCTTTCTTT
TRBJ2-1,-,TRBV18,many,CASSHRSRGHYNEQFF,TGTGCCAGCTCACACCGCTCACGCGGGCACTACAATGAGCAGTTCTTC
TRBJ2-2,-,TRBV6-6,many,CASSYVWGLRGYTGELFF,TGTGCCAGCAGTTACGTATGGGGCCTCCGAGGCTACACCGGGGAGCTGTTTTTT
TRBJ2-7,-,TRBV12-3/TRBV12-4,many,CASSSLGEQYF,TGTGCCAGCAGTTCCTTGGGGGAGCAGTACTTC
TRBJ1-1,-,TRBV27,many,CASSLRQVHEAFF,TGTGCCAGCAGCCTTAGACAGGTTCATGAAGCTTTCTTT
TRBJ1-2,-,TRBV6-1,few,CASSSVPGANYGYTF,TGTGCCAGCAGCTCAGTCCCGGGAGCTAACTATGGCTACACCTTC
TRBJ2-3,-,TRBV7-9,many,CASSLTGVLGDTQYF,TGTGCCAGCAGCTTAACGGGAGTGCTGGGAGATACGCAGTATTTT
TRBJ2-3,-,TRBV6-4,few,CASSGGSDTDTQYF,TGTGCCAGCAGTGGAGGTAGCGACACAGATACGCAGTATTTT
TRBJ2-5,-,TRBV18,-,CASSPSAPGMYQETQYF,TGTGCCAGCTCACCATCGGCGCCAGGGATGTACCAAGAGACCCAGTACTTC
TRBJ1-1,-,TRBV11-1,-,CASSLVRGDWNTEAFF,TGTGCCAGCAGCTTAGTCCGGGGCGATTGGAACACTGAAGCTTTCTTT
TRBJ2-2,TRBD1,TRBV12-3/TRBV12-4,many,CASSPGTGASGELFF,TGTGCCAGCAGCCCTGGGACAGGAGCCTCCGGGGAGCTGTTTTTT
TRBJ1-6,-,TRBV4-3,many,CASSLDHGGVENSPLHF,TGCGCCAGCAGCCTAGACCATGGGGGGGTGGAAAATTCACCCCTCCACTTT
TRBJ1-1,-,TRBV29-1,many,CSVGHSYGAFF,TGCAGCGTTGGACACTCCTACGGAGCTTTCTTT
TRBJ2-3,TRBD2,TRBV7-2,many,CASSRGTSPHTQYF,TGTGCCAGCAGCAGGGGGACTAGCCCCCATACGCAGTATTTT
TRBJ1-3,-,TRBV9,many,CASSVVDSGNTIYF,TGTGCCAGCAGCGTAGTGGATTCTGGAAACACCATATATTTT
TRBJ2-1,TRBD2,TRBV7-9,many,CASIPPERLAGGNEQFF,TGTGCCAGCATCCCTCCCGAGAGACTAGCGGGAGGGAATGAGCAGTTCTTC
TRBJ2-3,-,TRBV12-3/TRBV12-4,many,CASSLGRSTDTQYF,TGTGCCAGCAGTTTAGGTAGGAGCACAGATACGCAGTATTTT
TRBJ1-5,TRBD1,TRBV30,-,CAWSHRGSEPQHF,TGTGCCTGGAGTCACAGGGGTTCGGAGCCCCAGCATTTT
TRBJ2-3,-,TRBV5-1,few,CASSPRVQGNFFISTDTQYF,TGCGCCAGCAGCCCGCGTGTACAGGGAAACTTTTTTATTAGCACAGATACGCAGTATTTT
TRBJ1-2,-,TRBV10-3,many,CAISPDGGGGYTF,TGTGCCATCAGCCCAGATGGGGGCGGTGGCTACACCTTC
TRBJ2-7,TRBD2,TRBV10-2,-,CASSGGASGSYEQYF,TGCGCCAGCAGTGGAGGGGCTAGCGGTTCCTACGAGCAGTACTTC
TRBJ2-7,TRBD2,TRBV24-1,many,CATSDALAPSSYEQYF,TGTGCCACCAGTGATGCACTAGCGCCGAGCTCCTACGAGCAGTACTTC
TRBJ2-2,TRBD2,TRBV10-3,few,CAISPLAANTGELFF,TGTGCCATCAGCCCACTAGCGGCCAACACCGGGGAGCTGTTTTTT
TRBJ2-5,-,TRBV20-1,many,CSARQYQETQYF,TGCAGTGCTAGACAGTACCAAGAGACCCAGTACTTC
TRBJ2-2,-,TRBV5-5,many,CASSPIGGRSTGELFF,TGTGCCAGCAGCCCCATAGGGGGGAGGAGCACCGGGGAGCTGTTTTTT
TRBJ2-3,-,TRBV7-2,many,CASSSADTQYF,TGTGCCAGCAGCTCGGCAGATACGCAGTATTTT
TRBJ1-3,TRBD1,TRBV5-1,few,CASRPGQGASFSGNTIYF,TGCGCCAGCAGACCAGGACAGGGAGCCTCATTTTCTGGAAACACCATATATTTT
TRBJ2-1,-,TRBV5-6,-,CASSFQGYGPTYFSYNEQFF,TGTGCCAGCAGCTTTCAGGGATATGGTCCTACTTACTTCTCCTACAATGAGCAGTTCTTC
TRBJ2-7,-,TRBV10-3,many,CAIRDYSYEQYF,TGTGCCATCAGGGACTACTCCTACGAGCAGTACTTC
TRBJ2-3,TRBD1,TRBV5-1,many,CASSSGTGGRHF,TGCGCCAGCAGCTCTGGGACAGGGGGAAGGCATTTT
TRBJ2-5,-,TRBV10-3,-,CATNSGSRQETQYF,TGTGCCACTAATTCAGGGAGTCGGCAAGAGACCCAGTACTTC